The present TCR beta chain was sequenced within a study of naive and memory T cell subsets. Study outcomes and limitations: Over 85% of naive TCR sequences appeared only once after error correction, unlike memory subsets. Especially in CD8 cells, naive repertoires contained a few larger clonotypes, possibly CD45RA-re-expressing memory cells. Clonotypes are single alpha or beta chains, not paired receptors. Diversity fell and Gini index rose from naive through CM, EM, EMRA.

Germline V lookup: CDR1 SQVTM, CDR2 ANQGSEA. This CDR3 is built from 13 residues. V shed 6 bases, J shed 4 bases, and the junction held 8 bases outside the gene matches. Only a few counts were recorded for this clonotype. The antigen remains unidentified. An equimolar mix of two oligonucleotides served as the beta constant-region primer for TRBC1 and TRBC2. Nested alpha and beta constant-region primers with the SP2 primer drove four PCR rounds on ligated cDNA. MiXCR was run by TCRdb on the UMI-ligation and nested PCR reads, yielding one entry per CDR3 protein. Seen here are roughly 100,000 distinct CDR3 sequences, roughly 15% observed once, and the top ten hold 2.5% to 3.5%.

This rearrangement joins TRBV29-1 to TRBJ2-5; 7 nucleotides agree with TRBD2. The sequenced material came from naive CD8+ T cells from blood. The receptor was isolated from a human donor in good health. CDR3 residues: CSVPGLNAETQYF. CDR3 bases: TGCAGCGTACCGGGACTAAATGCAGAGACCCAGTACTTC.